This T cell receptor beta chain was identified in a study of control samples from healthy donors and cancer patients. The CDR3 covers 14 residues. Deletions cut 3 bases from V and 2 bases from J, with 11 bases between. Germline CDR1 is SGHAT and CDR2 is FQDESV (reference sequence). The data were produced by immunoSEQ multiplex PCR, yet TCRdb's version contains in-frame clones alone and is incomplete. The sample lists roughly 120,000 clones; approximately 90% were seen once. The sequenced sample was blood. The chain carries TRBV11-1 and TRBJ2-7; possibly TRBD1 or TRBD2 for D (5 bases each). This clonotype was obtained from a woman aged 70 to 79 in good health. This CDR3 reads CASSLGPDAYEQYF. The DNA for the CDR3 is TGTGCCAGCAGCTTGGGACCTGATGCCTACGAGCAGTACTTC.